This TCR beta chain was sequenced in a study of blood T cells in healthy people across ages (dated by TCRdb to the mid-2010s). For the wider study: In model experiments, template switching captured roughly one uniquely barcoded TCR beta cDNA molecule for every two T cells. To avoid experimental bias, donors of different ages were randomly spread across the sequencing lanes. The donors were divided into four age groups: young (average approximately 15 years), middle-aged (over 35), aged (about 62) and long-lived (about 79). The study analyzed two additional independent replicas of 1 million unique cDNA reads from the same blood draw for two donors, one aged 18 to 29 and one aged 80 or older. The study measured age-related changes in TCR beta repertoire diversity using deep sequencing normalized with unique cDNA molecular identifiers. The study at large found these results: Estimates of total diversity based on one million sequenced T cells were considered lower bounds and underestimates. The CMV infection status of donors was not known, potentially confounding age-related changes in expanded clonotypes. Bulk unsorted PBMC profiling prevented conclusive comparison of naive and antigen-experienced compartments. The percentage of naive T cells measured by flow cytometry correlated strongly with observed TCR beta diversity. Observed TCR beta diversity per million T cells fell roughly linearly with age, and a significant reduction was already apparent by age roughly 40. Compared with the aged group, the long-lived group had more naive CD4+ T cells, fewer expanded clones and increased TCR diversity, suggesting age selection.

This clonotype was seen more than once but under ten times. The clone's antigen remains unknown. Per-nucleotide qualities are absent, and no much larger clonotype sits a single base away. Systemically healthy Caucasian individuals from Russia, 35 to 50 in total and aged about 6 to 100 years, were included as donors. Ten milliliters of peripheral blood were collected from each donor into EDTA-treated Vacutainer tubes. Ficoll-Paque density-gradient centrifugation was used to isolate PBMCs, with at least 6.5 million per sample. Total RNA was extracted from PBMCs with Trizol reagent, with at least 5 micrograms obtained per sample. The percentages of naive CD45RAhigh/CD27high T cells were determined by flow cytometry on a PBMC aliquot from every donor. The germline V gene encodes CDR1 MNHEY and CDR2 SVGEGT. Inclusive of the bounding cysteine and phenylalanine, the CDR3 is 14 residues long. Only the CDR3 part of the read is kept: 42 bases, read in frame from the first base. Between the V and J ends, shortened by 2 bases and 9 bases respectively, the junction contains 14 bases.

Library creation used 5' RACE. Reads for this sample came from an Illumina HiSeq 2500. A second PCR of about 7 to 12 cycles was run with a J-beta primer mix and a sample-barcoded 5' primer. A unique molecular identifier was introduced onto each TCR beta cDNA molecule by a template-switch 5' adaptor carrying 12 random nucleotides. At least 2.5 million CDR3-containing paired-end reads were obtained from each sample. The Mint cDNA synthesis kit, primed by a TRBC-specific oligonucleotide, was used to synthesize first-strand cDNA from all RNA. All cDNA was treated with uracil-DNA glycosylase and then went through a first 18-cycle PCR with the universal primers M1SS and BC2_uni_R. On the study's bioinformatics: For normalization, 1 million high-quality reads were randomly selected from each sample, with every read carrying a distinct molecular identifier. Instead of being binned into consensus sequences, reads that shared molecular identifiers were thrown out. MiTCR, with a Q25 quality threshold and the strictest error-elimination algorithm, was used for CDR3 identification, clonotype clustering and error correction. A nonparametric unseen species model with Euler transformation was used to estimate lower-bound total TCR beta diversity. TCRdb passed the public sequencing reads through fastp at Q25 and MiXCR, retaining productive beta sequences. All rows with the same CDR3 protein become a single entry with the most common DNA and genes. TCRdb assigned the V and J calls; the authors' analysis was not used. Here the sample has about 1.1 million distinct CDR3 sequences; about two fifths occur a single time. Around 13% of the sample rests with the top ten.

The receptor was derived from a man aged 18 to 29 in good health. The sequenced material came from blood. In this chain, TRBV6-2 or TRBV6-3 is recombined with TRBJ2-1; the D call is possibly TRBD1 or TRBD2, each sharing 5 bases. The DNA reads as follows: TGTGCCAGCAGTTACGGGACCCCCTGGAGTGAGCAGTTCTTC. The translation is CASSYGTPWSEQFF.